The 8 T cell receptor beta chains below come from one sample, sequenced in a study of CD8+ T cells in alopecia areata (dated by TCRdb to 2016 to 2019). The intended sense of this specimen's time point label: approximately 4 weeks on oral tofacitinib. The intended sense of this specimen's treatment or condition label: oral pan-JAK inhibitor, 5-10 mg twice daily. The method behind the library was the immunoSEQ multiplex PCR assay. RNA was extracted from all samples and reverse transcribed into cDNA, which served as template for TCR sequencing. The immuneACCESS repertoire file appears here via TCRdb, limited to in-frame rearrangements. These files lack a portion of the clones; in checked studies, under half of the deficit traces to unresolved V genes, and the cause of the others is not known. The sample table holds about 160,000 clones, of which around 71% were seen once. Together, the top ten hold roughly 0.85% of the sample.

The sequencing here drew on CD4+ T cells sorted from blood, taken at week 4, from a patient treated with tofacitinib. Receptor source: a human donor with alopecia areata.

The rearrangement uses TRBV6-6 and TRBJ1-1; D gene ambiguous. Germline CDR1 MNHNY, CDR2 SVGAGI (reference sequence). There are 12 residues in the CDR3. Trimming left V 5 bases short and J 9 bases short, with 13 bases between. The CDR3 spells CASSDPGAQAFF. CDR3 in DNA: TGTGCCAGCAGTGATCCGGGAGCTCAAGCTTTCTTT.

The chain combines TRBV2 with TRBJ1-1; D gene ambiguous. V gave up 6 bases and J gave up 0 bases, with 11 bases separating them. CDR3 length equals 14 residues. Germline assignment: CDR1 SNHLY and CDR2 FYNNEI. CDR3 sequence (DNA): TGTGCCAGCAGCGTCAGAAGCCTGAACACTGAAGCTTTCTTT. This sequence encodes CASSVRSLNTEAFF.

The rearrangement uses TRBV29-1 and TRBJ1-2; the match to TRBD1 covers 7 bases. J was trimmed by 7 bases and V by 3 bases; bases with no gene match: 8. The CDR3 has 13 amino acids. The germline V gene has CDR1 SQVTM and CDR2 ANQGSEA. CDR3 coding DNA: TGCAGCGTTGACAGGCAGGGGGTGCTTGGCTACACCTTC. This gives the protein CSVDRQGVLGYTF.

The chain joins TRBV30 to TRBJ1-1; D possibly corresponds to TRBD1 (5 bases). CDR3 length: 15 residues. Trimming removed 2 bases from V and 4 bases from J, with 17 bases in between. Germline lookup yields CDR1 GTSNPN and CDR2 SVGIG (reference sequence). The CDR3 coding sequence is TGTGCCTGGAGTATCAGACGGGGCATGGGCACTGAAGCTTTCTTT. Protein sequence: CAWSIRRGMGTEAFF.

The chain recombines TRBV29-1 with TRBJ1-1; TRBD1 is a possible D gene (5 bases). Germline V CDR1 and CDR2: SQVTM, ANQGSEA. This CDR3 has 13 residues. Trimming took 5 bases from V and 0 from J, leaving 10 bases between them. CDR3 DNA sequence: TGCAGCGTTCTTGTGACAGTGAACACTGAAGCTTTCTTT. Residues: CSVLVTVNTEAFF.

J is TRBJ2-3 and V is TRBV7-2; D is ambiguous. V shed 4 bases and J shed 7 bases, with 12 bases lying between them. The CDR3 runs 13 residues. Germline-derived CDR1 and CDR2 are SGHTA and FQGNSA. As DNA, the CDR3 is TGTGCCAGCAGCTCGCCTCCACGCTATACGCAGTATTTT. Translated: CASSSPPRYTQYF.

The CDR3 here is CASSITAVPLGQPQHF. CDR3 DNA sequence: TGTGCCAGTAGTATAACGGCCGTACCTTTAGGCCAGCCCCAGCATTTT. This chain joins TRBV19 and TRBJ1-5; D not certain. The CDR3 totals 16 residues. Germline V gene lookup returns CDR1 LNHDA and CDR2 SQIVND (reference sequence). The V end lost 2 bases, the J end lost 7 bases, and 18 bases lay between the germline ends.

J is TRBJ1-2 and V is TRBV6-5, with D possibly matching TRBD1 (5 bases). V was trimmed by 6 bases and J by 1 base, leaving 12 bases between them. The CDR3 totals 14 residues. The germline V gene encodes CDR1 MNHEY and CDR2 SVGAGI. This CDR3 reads CASSQGDVNYGYTF. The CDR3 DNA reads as TGTGCCAGCAGCCAAGGGGACGTTAACTATGGCTACACCTTC.